The clone carrying this T cell receptor beta chain was recorded at least ten times. Germline V gene data show CDR1 as MDHEN and CDR2 as SYDVKM. Trimming removed 4 bases from V and 5 bases from J; junction bases left unmatched: 5. The CDR3 totals 15 residues. The sample is drawn from a study of regulatory T cells in long-lasting Graves disease. This sample's time point: newly diagnosed GD, antithyroid drugs for less than 3 months. From RNA extracted from PBMCs, the TCR library was made. Library construction for TCR beta used iRepertoire HTBI primers and Arm-PCR of CDR3 regions. TCRdb redid the calling of the multiplex PCR reads with MiXCR, one entry per CDR3 protein. The sample holds around 250,000 distinct CDR3 sequences, about 17% seen once.

The receptor's source is a female donor with Graves disease. This chain connects TRBV28 to TRBJ2-2, with 9 bases identical to TRBD1. This material consisted of peripheral blood mononuclear cells (PBMCs), taken at new diagnosis, from a patient treated with antithyroid drugs. The CDR3 DNA is TGTGCCAGCAGTTCCGGACAGGGGCGGACCGGGGAGCTGTTTTTT. Translating it yields CASSSGQGRTGELFF. Filled out from reference TRBV28 and TRBJ2-2, the complete variable domain reads DVKVTQSSRYLVKRTGEKVFLECVQDMDHENMFWYRQDPGLGLRLIYFSYDVKMKEKGDIPEGYSVSREKKERFSLILESASTNQTSMYLCASSSGQGRTGELFFGEGSRLTVL.